The 25 T cell receptor beta chains listed next were all sequenced from one sample in a study of Ad26.COV2.S vaccination and SARS-CoV-2 variants. This sample's treatment: some 20 received Ad26.COV2.S at low or high dose, single or two shots; 5 received placebo; per-sample allocation not given. At day 63 after the first vaccine or placebo injection, samples were drawn. Clones were read by immunoSEQ multiplex PCR, and TCRdb kept only the in-frame ones, dropping some. The profile shows about 400,000 clones, roughly 90% of them singletons. The source material was peripheral blood, sampled in a trial of Ad26.COV2.S vaccine versus placebo. Receptors were obtained from a person between 18 and 60 years old who received the Ad26.COV2.S COVID-19 vaccine or a placebo.

Note on this clone: This may stem from a read error, because a much larger clone lies one nucleotide away. V is TRBV5-4 and J is TRBJ1-3; D remains unclear. V lost 4 bases and J lost 0, with 2 bases in between. Germline CDR1 and CDR2: SGHNT and YYREEE (reference sequence). The CDR3 has 12 amino acids. The CDR3 loop reads CASSTSGNTIYF. The CDR3, as DNA: TGTGCCAGCAGCACCTCTGGAAACACCATATATTTT. Full variable domain (outside the CDR3, taken from reference TRBV5-4 and TRBJ1-3): ETGVTQSPTHLIKTRGQQVTLRCSSQSGHNTVSWYQQALGQGPQFIFQYYREEENGRGNFPPRFSGLQFPNYSSELNVNALELDDSALYLCASSTSGNTIYFGEGSWLTVV.

This chain joins TRBV7-2 and TRBJ2-7; D uncertain. Germline CDR1 reads SGHTA; CDR2 reads FQGNSA. The CDR3 is 15 amino acids. V lost 6 bases to trimming and J lost 0 bases, with 15 bases between them. The CDR3 nucleotides read TGTGCCAGCAGTCGCGCGGTAACGGTCTCCTACGAGCAGTACTTC. Translation: CASSRAVTVSYEQYF.

In this sample, this clone turned up once. V gene TRBV4-3 combines with J gene TRBJ2-3, with 9 bases identical to TRBD2. The V and J ends lost 1 base and 2 bases, in that order; junction bases with no gene match: 4. The CDR3 has 16 residues. Germline V gene data show CDR1 as LGHNA and CDR2 as YSLEER. DNA of the CDR3: TGCGCCAGCAGCCAAGTAGCGGGGGCCTTCACAGATACGCAGTATTTT. It is translated as CASSQVAGAFTDTQYF.

This chain links TRBV11-2 with TRBJ2-2; possible D gene TRBD1, 7 bases. CDR3 size: 17 residues. Trimming removed 8 bases from V and 3 bases from J, with 22 bases in between. CDR1 and CDR2 from the germline V gene are SGHAT and FQNNGV. The CDR3 nucleotides read TGTGCCAGCCGACGTCAGGGGGGCGCTTCGGACACCGGGGAGCTGTTTTTT. Translation gives CASRRQGGASDTGELFF.

The chain couples TRBV5-5 to TRBJ2-5; no firm D call. This CDR3 is 14 amino acids long. V lost 3 bases and J lost 2, with 11 bases in between. CDR1 and CDR2 from the germline V gene are SGHKS and YYEKEE (reference sequence). The CDR3: CASSSRAAQETQYF. CDR3 sequence (DNA): TGTGCCAGCAGCTCCCGGGCAGCACAAGAGACCCAGTACTTC.

The chain has TRBV18 and TRBJ2-7; possibly TRBD2 for D (5 bases). Deletions cut 6 bases from V and 0 bases from J, with 18 bases between. The CDR3 is 16 residues long. CDR1 is KGHSH, CDR2 LQKENI, per germline. CDR3 sequence: CASSMGLGVASYEQYF. The DNA of the CDR3 is TGTGCCAGCTCTATGGGGTTGGGAGTCGCCTCCTACGAGCAGTACTTC. The full variable domain, rest sourced from reference TRBV18 and TRBJ2-7, is NAGVMQNPRHLVRRRGQEARLRCSPMKGHSHVYWYRQLPEEGLKFMVYLQKENIIDESGMPKERFSAEFPKEGPSILRIQQVVRGDSAAYFCASSMGLGVASYEQYFGPGTRLTVT.

The chain couples TRBV27 to TRBJ2-1; D is undetermined. Deletions cut 3 bases from V and 0 bases from J, with 9 bases between. The CDR3 is made up of 15 amino acids. In germline, CDR1 is MNHEY, CDR2 SMNVEV (reference sequence). CDR3 sequence: CASSFSQNSYNEQFF. CDR3 DNA: TGTGCCAGCAGTTTTTCGCAGAACTCCTACAATGAGCAGTTCTTC.

J is TRBJ2-2 and V is TRBV7-3; possibly TRBD1 for D (6 bases). This CDR3 has 18 residues. CDR1 and CDR2 (germline): SGHTA, FQGTGA. V lost 2 bases and J lost 4, with 20 bases in between. The CDR3: CASSLHRVSGQVTGELFF. The CDR3 coding sequence is TGTGCCAGCAGCTTACACAGGGTATCAGGACAAGTCACCGGGGAGCTGTTTTTT.

This sequence joins TRBV6-6 and TRBJ2-5; D is possibly TRBD1 (6 bases). CDR3 size: 15 residues. The germline CDR1 and CDR2 sequences are MNHNY and SVGAGI (reference sequence). With 2 bases removed from V and 1 base from J, the gap between germline ends came to 11 bases. This chain's CDR3 is CASSYRRGPQETQYF. The CDR3 DNA follows: TGTGCCAGCAGTTACCGCAGGGGCCCCCAAGAGACCCAGTACTTC.

There are a few counts of this clone. CDR3 sequence (DNA): TGTGCCAGCAGCCTGAGCTCCTACGAGCAGTACTTC. Translated, it gives CASSLSSYEQYF. The chain joins TRBV7-9 to TRBJ2-7, with unresolved D. The CDR3 contains 12 residues. Trimming took 5 bases from V and 0 from J, leaving 5 bases between them. CDR1 and CDR2 from the germline V gene are SEHNR and FQNEAQ (reference sequence).

V usage is TRBV7-2 and J usage is TRBJ2-1; D may be TRBD2 (6 bases). V lost 5 bases and J lost 2, with 16 bases in between. This CDR3 contains 16 residues. Germline V lookup: CDR1 SGHTA, CDR2 FQGNSA. Written as DNA, the CDR3 is TGTGCCAGCAGCCCTCAAGGCGGGGCCGCCTACAATGAGCAGTTCTTC. Amino acids: CASSPQGGAAYNEQFF.

The V gene is TRBV10-1, the J gene TRBJ2-3, with D possibly being TRBD1 (5 bases). The CDR3 has 15 residues. Germline CDR1 WNHNN, CDR2 SYGVQD (reference sequence). Trimming took off 0 bases at V and 0 bases at J, with 7 bases between the two ends. This CDR3 is CASSESQESTDTQYF. CDR3 nucleotide sequence: TGCGCCAGCAGTGAGTCACAGGAAAGCACAGATACGCAGTATTTT.

In DNA, the CDR3 is TGTGCCAGCAGCCCATACCCACAGGTTAATTCACCCCTCCACTTT. Amino acid sequence: CASSPYPQVNSPLHF. The chain links TRBV11-2 to TRBJ1-6; maybe TRBD1 (5 bases). Germline V gene data show CDR1 as SGHAT and CDR2 as FQNNGV. The length of the CDR3 is 15 residues. The V end lost 5 bases, the J end lost 6 bases, and 14 bases lay between the germline ends. The variable domain in full, with the rest retrieved from reference TRBV11-2 and TRBJ1-6, is EAGVAQSPRYKIIEKRQSVAFWCNPISGHATLYWYQQILGQGPKLLIQFQNNGVVDDSQLPKDRFSAERLKGVDSTLKIQPAKLEDSAVYLCASSPYPQVNSPLHFGNGTRLTVT.

The CDR3 loop is CASRPSLGDEQYF. CDR3 in DNA: TGCGCCAGCCGACCCTCGTTAGGGGACGAGCAGTACTTC. This chain uses TRBV5-1 with TRBJ2-7, with TRBD1 as a possible D gene (5 bases). This CDR3 contains 13 residues. Germline CDR1 and CDR2: SGHRS and YFSETQ. V gave up 7 bases and J gave up 5 bases, with 16 bases separating them.

This chain uses TRBV7-2 with TRBJ2-3; 10 nucleotides agree with TRBD2. Germline V gene data show CDR1 as SGHTA and CDR2 as FQGNSA. The junction had 9 bases not matched to a gene; V was cut back by 1 base and J by 2 bases. The CDR3 is 18 residues long. The CDR3 DNA reads TGTGCCAGCAGCTTAGTTAGCGGGGGGACCAAAGACACAGATACGCAGTATTTT. Its translation is CASSLVSGGTKDTDTQYF.

The CDR3 DNA reads as TGTGCCGGAAGGGCGGGGAAAGGCTACACCTTC. Protein: CAGRAGKGYTF. The rearrangement uses TRBV21-1 and TRBJ1-2. TRBV21-1 is an annotated pseudogene. This CDR3 contains 11 residues.

This clone has a single count. CDR3 protein: CASSFQGNEQFF. CDR3 sequence (DNA): TGCGCCAGCAGCTTTCAGGGTAATGAGCAGTTCTTC. The chain couples TRBV5-1 to TRBJ2-1; D may be TRBD1 (5 bases). Trimming took off 2 bases at V and 7 bases at J, with 7 bases between the two ends. Germline CDR1 is SGHRS and CDR2 is YFSETQ. This CDR3 is 12 amino acids long.

V usage is TRBV4-1 and J usage is TRBJ2-7; 9 bases map to TRBD2. Looked up from germline, CDR1 is MGHRA and CDR2 is YSYEKL. J lost 3 bases, V lost 0 bases, and 6 bases had no gene match. The CDR3 runs 16 residues. The DNA for the CDR3 is TGCGCCAGCAGCCAAGATTGGCGGGGGGGCCACTACGAGCAGTACTTC. It encodes CASSQDWRGGHYEQYF.

The J gene is TRBJ2-3, the V gene TRBV6-5; D is uncertain. Germline loops: CDR1 MNHEY, CDR2 SVGAGI. This CDR3 has 14 amino acids. V was clipped by 0 bases and J by 0 bases, with 4 bases between them. CDR3 in DNA: TGTGCCAGCAGTTACTCGGACAGCACAGATACGCAGTATTTT. This gives the protein CASSYSDSTDTQYF.

The V and J genes are TRBV5-4 and TRBJ1-2, with 7 bases aligning to TRBD1. In germline, CDR1 is SGHNT, CDR2 YYREEE (reference sequence). Germline trimming cut 4 bases from V and 3 bases from J; bases unmatched to any gene: 6. The CDR3 contains 14 residues. The CDR3 here is CASSVRQGDYGYTF. In DNA, the CDR3 is TGTGCCAGCAGCGTCAGACAGGGCGACTATGGCTACACCTTC.

The CDR3 loop reads CASSTDTDGQTQYF. The CDR3 DNA follows: TGTGCCAGTAGTACCGACACGGACGGGCAGACCCAGTACTTC. The V gene is TRBV19, the J gene TRBJ2-5; D gene unclear. The CDR3 contains 14 residues. Germline CDR1 LNHDA, CDR2 SQIVND (reference sequence). Trimming cost V 4 bases and J 6 bases, with 15 bases left between them.

J is TRBJ2-3 and V is TRBV13; 9 nucleotides match TRBD1. This CDR3 is 16 amino acids long. The germline V gene encodes CDR1 PRHDT and CDR2 FYEKMQ (reference sequence). J gave up 1 base and V 5 bases, and 7 bases lay outside the gene matches. The CDR3 sequence is CASSTNRGRGTDTQYF. Here the CDR3 DNA reads TGTGCCAGCAGCACAAACAGGGGGCGCGGCACAGATACGCAGTATTTT.

This clone was detected only once. The CDR3 sequence is CASSETVNEQFF. The DNA of the CDR3 is TGTGCCAGCAGTGAGACAGTCAATGAGCAGTTCTTC. The chain employs TRBV6-1 and TRBJ2-1, with D perhaps TRBD1 (5 bases). The germline gives CDR1 MNHNS, CDR2 SASEGT. The germline V and J ends were trimmed by 3 bases and 6 bases, with 6 bases remaining between them. The CDR3 is made up of 12 amino acids.

The chain couples TRBV3-1 (or the pseudogene TRBV3-2) to TRBJ2-7; 8 bases line up with TRBD1. J lost 5 bases, V lost 4 bases, and 4 bases had no gene match. This CDR3 has 13 residues. Germline V gene sequence: CDR1 LGHDT, CDR2 YNNKEL (reference sequence). CDR3 in DNA: TGTGCCAGCAGCCGAGACAGGGGCGACGAGCAGTACTTC. Its translation: CASSRDRGDEQYF.

In DNA form, the CDR3 reads TGTGCCAGCAGTTTAGGCGACCGACGAAATTCACCCCTCCACTTT. Its translation is CASSLGDRRNSPLHF. This sequence joins TRBV28 and TRBJ1-6, with D unclear. CDR1 is MDHEN, CDR2 SYDVKM, per germline. The CDR3 is 15 amino acids. The V end was cut by 2 bases, the J end by 7 bases, with 12 bases between.